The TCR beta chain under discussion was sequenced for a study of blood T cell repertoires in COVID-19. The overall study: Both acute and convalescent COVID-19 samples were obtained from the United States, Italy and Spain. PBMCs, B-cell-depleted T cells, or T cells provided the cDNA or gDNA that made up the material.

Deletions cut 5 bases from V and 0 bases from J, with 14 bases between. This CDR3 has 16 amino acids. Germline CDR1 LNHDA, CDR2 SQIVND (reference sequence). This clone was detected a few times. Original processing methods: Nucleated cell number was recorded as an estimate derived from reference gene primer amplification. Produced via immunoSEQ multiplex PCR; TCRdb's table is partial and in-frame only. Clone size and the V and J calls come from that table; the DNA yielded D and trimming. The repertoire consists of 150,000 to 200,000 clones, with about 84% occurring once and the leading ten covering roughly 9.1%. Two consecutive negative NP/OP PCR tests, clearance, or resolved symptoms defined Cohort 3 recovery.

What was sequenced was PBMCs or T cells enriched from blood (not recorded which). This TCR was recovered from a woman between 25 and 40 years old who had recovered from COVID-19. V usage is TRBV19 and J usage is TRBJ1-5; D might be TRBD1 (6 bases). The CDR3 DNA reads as TGTGCCAGTAGTGGACGTCGACAGGTTAGCAATCAGCCCCAGCATTTT. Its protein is CASSGRRQVSNQPQHF.